The 15 T cell receptor beta chains in this list originate from one sample, sequenced in a study of blood T cell repertoires in COVID-19. Here immunoSEQ multiplex PCR was the method, and the copy in TCRdb shows in-frame clones only, minus some. Counted here are fewer than 250,000 clones, about 91% occurring once; the ten biggest clones make up around 1.2%. The sample taken for sequencing was peripheral blood. These receptors were obtained from a man under 40 with acute or convalescent COVID-19.

The rearrangement uses TRBV11-2 and TRBJ2-1, with 11 bases aligning to TRBD2. The CDR3 consists of 15 residues. The germline V gene encodes CDR1 SGHAT and CDR2 FQNNGV. V dropped 5 bases and J dropped 9; count of bases not matched to a gene: 9. The CDR3: CASSPRVAGGTEQFF. The CDR3 region has the DNA TGTGCCAGCAGCCCGAGGGTAGCGGGAGGGACTGAGCAGTTCTTC.

This clone was counted a single time. The J gene is TRBJ1-6, the V gene TRBV25-1, with D hard to call. The CDR3 totals 13 residues. Germline V lookup: CDR1 MGHDK, CDR2 SYGVNS. The V end was cut by 6 bases, the J end by 5 bases, with 8 bases between. The CDR3 sequence is CASRQSNNSPLHF. CDR3 nucleotide sequence: TGTGCCAGCAGACAGTCCAATAATTCACCCCTCCACTTT.

The V call is TRBV6-4, the J call TRBJ2-6, with a tentative D call TRBD2 (5 bases). Germline assignment: CDR1 MRHNA and CDR2 SNTAGT. This CDR3 comprises 16 residues. The germline V and J ends were trimmed by 3 bases and 0 bases, with 9 bases remaining between them. The CDR3 DNA is TGTGCCAGCAGTGAGAGGGTAAACTCTGGGGCCAACGTCCTGACTTTC. Amino acid sequence: CASSERVNSGANVLTF.

The chain employs TRBV9 and TRBJ2-2; 11 bases agree with TRBD1. Germline V lookup: CDR1 SGDLS, CDR2 YYNGEE. CDR3 length: 17 residues. The V segment lost 0 bases and the J segment 5 bases; nucleotides outside the gene matches: 6. DNA for the CDR3: TGTGCCAGCAGCGTAGTTCTGGACAGGGGGCGGACCGGGGAGCTGTTTTTT. Its protein is CASSVVLDRGRTGELFF.

The gene calls are TRBV19 and TRBJ2-2; no firm D call. The CDR3 runs to 13 residues. Germline V lookup: CDR1 LNHDA, CDR2 SQIVND (reference sequence). Trimming stripped 8 bases from V and 3 bases from J, with 10 bases between. CDR3 sequence: CASFMRDTGELFF. The CDR3 DNA reads as TGTGCCAGTTTTATGAGAGACACCGGGGAGCTGTTTTTT. The full variable domain, its missing parts supplied by reference TRBV19 and TRBJ2-2, is DGGITQSPKYLFRKEGQNVTLSCEQNLNHDAMYWYRQDPGQGLRLIYYSQIVNDFQKGDIAEGYSVSREKKESFPLTVTSAQKNPTAFYLCASFMRDTGELFFGEGSRLTVL.

The V gene is TRBV5-1, the J gene TRBJ2-2, with D perhaps TRBD1 (5 bases). The V and J ends lost 1 base and 7 bases respectively, with 11 bases between them. Germline V gene data show CDR1 as SGHRS and CDR2 as YFSETQ. The CDR3 covers 14 residues. DNA of the CDR3: TGCGCCAGCAGCTTGATCAGGGTTAACGGGGAGCTGTTTTTT. This codes for CASSLIRVNGELFF.

V is TRBV5-1 and J is TRBJ2-7; maybe TRBD2 (7 bases). With 3 bases removed from V and 2 bases from J, the gap between germline ends came to 18 bases. Germline assignment: CDR1 SGHRS and CDR2 YFSETQ. The CDR3 has 16 residues. This CDR3 is CASSSRRGALTYEQYF. CDR3 sequence (DNA): TGCGCCAGCAGCTCCCGCCGGGGGGCCCTGACCTACGAGCAGTACTTC. Full variable domain (remainder filled in from reference TRBV5-1 and TRBJ2-7): KAGVTQTPRYLIKTRGQQVTLSCSPISGHRSVSWYQQTPGQGLQFLFEYFSETQRNKGNFPGRFSGRQFSNSRSEMNVSTLELGDSALYLCASSSRRGALTYEQYFGPGTRLTVT.

V and J are TRBV3-1 (or the pseudogene TRBV3-2) and TRBJ1-6; D might be TRBD1 (6 bases). The ends were cut back, 4 bases at V and 4 bases at J, with 14 bases in the middle. Germline loops: CDR1 LGHDT, CDR2 YNNKEL (reference sequence). This CDR3 is 16 amino acids long. The CDR3 DNA reads as TGTGCCAGCAGCCTACCCCGGGACAAGTATAATTCACCCCTCCACTTT. Amino acids: CASSLPRDKYNSPLHF.

This chain uses TRBV7-3 with TRBJ2-1; D perhaps matches TRBD2 (6 bases). Per the germline V gene, CDR1 is SGHTA and CDR2 is FQGTGA. The CDR3 totals 15 residues. V dropped 0 bases and J dropped 5 bases, with 11 bases sitting between them. The CDR3 loop is CASSLTPTSNNEQFF. In DNA, the CDR3 is TGTGCCAGCAGCTTAACGCCTACTAGCAACAATGAGCAGTTCTTC.

For this clone: Distinct nucleotide sequences in the sample also encode this CDR3. The rearrangement uses TRBV6-5 and TRBJ2-7; perhaps TRBD1 as D (5 bases). The CDR3 runs to 11 residues. V lost 7 bases and J 3 bases, leaving 7 bases between the germline ends. Germline CDR1 is MNHEY and CDR2 is SVGAGI. CDR3 sequence (DNA): TGTGCCAGCACCCAGGGCTACGAGCAGTACTTC. As protein: CASTQGYEQYF.

The CDR3 protein is CASSPPLTNRGHRGYTF. The CDR3 DNA is TGTGCCAGCAGTCCTCCCCTCACCAACAGGGGTCATCGTGGCTACACCTTC. The rearrangement links TRBV28 to TRBJ1-2; 7 bases are shared with TRBD1. The CDR3 covers 17 residues. J lost 7 bases, V lost 5 bases, and 19 bases had no gene match. Germline lookup yields CDR1 MDHEN and CDR2 SYDVKM.

The V gene is TRBV9, the J gene TRBJ2-1, with 8 bases that match TRBD2. The CDR3 consists of 17 residues. V lost 4 bases to trimming and J lost 8 bases; unmatched junction nucleotides: 17. CDR1 and CDR2 (germline): SGDLS, YYNGEE. The CDR3: CASSSLAGLSPADEQFF. DNA of the CDR3: TGTGCCAGCAGCTCTCTAGCGGGCCTTTCCCCGGCAGATGAGCAGTTCTTC.

This chain links TRBV7-9 with TRBJ1-2, with D perhaps matching TRBD1 (5 bases). Trimming stripped 1 base from V and 8 bases from J, with 17 bases between. This CDR3 contains 15 residues. The germline V gene encodes CDR1 SEHNR and CDR2 FQNEAQ (reference sequence). The DNA for the CDR3 is TGTGCCAGCAGCTTAGATCGTGCAGGGCAAGGCGGCTACACCTTC. This translates into CASSLDRAGQGGYTF.

The chain links TRBV9 to TRBJ2-1, with 7 bases fitting TRBD1. The germline CDR1 and CDR2 sequences are SGDLS and YYNGEE. V lost 2 bases, J lost 3 bases, and 8 bases stayed unmatched. The CDR3 is 16 amino acids. CDR3 sequence (DNA): TGTGCCAGCAGCGTCCTCGGGACAGTAGACTACAATGAGCAGTTCTTC. This sequence encodes CASSVLGTVDYNEQFF.

This CDR3 reads CASSSRTGINYGYTF. The CDR3 DNA is TGTGCCAGCAGCTCAAGGACAGGCATTAACTATGGCTACACCTTC. The chain recombines TRBV11-2 with TRBJ1-2; the match to TRBD1 covers 7 bases. The germline gives CDR1 SGHAT, CDR2 FQNNGV. This CDR3 has 15 residues. Trimming cost V 4 bases and J 1 base; bases outside gene matches: 6. Complete variable domain (other parts from reference TRBV11-2 and TRBJ1-2): EAGVAQSPRYKIIEKRQSVAFWCNPISGHATLYWYQQILGQGPKLLIQFQNNGVVDDSQLPKDRFSAERLKGVDSTLKIQPAKLEDSAVYLCASSSRTGINYGYTFGSGTRLTVV.